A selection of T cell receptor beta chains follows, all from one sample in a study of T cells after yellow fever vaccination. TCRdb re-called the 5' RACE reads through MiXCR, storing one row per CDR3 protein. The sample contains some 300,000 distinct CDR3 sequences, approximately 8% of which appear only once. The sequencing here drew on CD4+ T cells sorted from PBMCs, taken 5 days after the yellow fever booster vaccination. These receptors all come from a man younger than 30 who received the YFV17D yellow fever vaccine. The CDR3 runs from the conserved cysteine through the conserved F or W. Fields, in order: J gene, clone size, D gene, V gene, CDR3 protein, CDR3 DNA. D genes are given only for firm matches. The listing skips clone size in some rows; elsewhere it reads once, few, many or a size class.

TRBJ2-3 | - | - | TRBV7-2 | CASSLDGTLVPRTSTDTQYF | TGTGCCAGCAGCTTAGACGGGACGCTCGTCCCACGTACTAGCACAGATACGCAGTATTTT
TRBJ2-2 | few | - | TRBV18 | CASSPPPGAMGELFF | TGTGCCAGCTCACCACCGCCGGGGGCCATGGGGGAGCTGTTTTTT
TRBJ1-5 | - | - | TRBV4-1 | CASSPKPTGWENQPQHF | TGCGCCAGCAGCCCTAAACCTACAGGGTGGGAGAATCAGCCCCAGCATTTT
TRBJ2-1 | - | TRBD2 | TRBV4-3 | CASSQDLRGGAYNEQFF | TGCGCCAGCAGCCAAGATCTGCGGGGGGGAGCCTACAATGAGCAGTTCTTC
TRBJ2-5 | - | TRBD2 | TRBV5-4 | CASSTTSLGTQYF | TGTGCCAGCAGCACGACTAGCTTAGGGACCCAGTACTTC
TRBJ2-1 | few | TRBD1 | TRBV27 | CASRRDRERGQFF | TGTGCCAGTCGACGGGACAGGGAGAGAGGGCAGTTCTTC
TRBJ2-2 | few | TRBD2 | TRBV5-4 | CASSSQTSGPTGELFF | TGTGCCAGCAGCTCCCAGACTAGCGGACCGACCGGGGAGCTGTTTTTT
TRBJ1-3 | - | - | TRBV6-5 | CASSPEGSGNTIYF | TGTGCCAGCAGCCCCGAGGGGAGTGGAAACACCATATATTTT
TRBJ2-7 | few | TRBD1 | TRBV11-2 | CASSMGTGAIVEQYF | TGTGCCAGCAGCATGGGGACAGGGGCCATAGTAGAGCAGTACTTC
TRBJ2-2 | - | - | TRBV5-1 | CASTLGWGTGELFF | TGCGCCAGCACGCTGGGCTGGGGCACCGGGGAGCTGTTTTTT
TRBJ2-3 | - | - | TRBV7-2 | CASSPYADTQYF | TGTGCCAGCAGCCCCTACGCAGATACGCAGTATTTT
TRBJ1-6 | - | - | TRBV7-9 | CASSTYNSPLHF | TGTGCCAGCAGCACTTATAATTCACCCCTCCACTTT
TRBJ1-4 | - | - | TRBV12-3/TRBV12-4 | CASAYTGSRREKLFF | TGTGCCAGCGCATATACCGGGTCCAGGAGAGAAAAACTGTTTTTT
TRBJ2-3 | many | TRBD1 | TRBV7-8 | CASSLSTGADTQYF | TGTGCCAGCAGCTTATCAACAGGGGCAGATACGCAGTATTTT
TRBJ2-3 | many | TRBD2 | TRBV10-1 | CASSEGTSGLGLSQYF | TGCGCCAGCAGTGAAGGGACTAGCGGACTGGGGTTGTCGCAGTATTTT
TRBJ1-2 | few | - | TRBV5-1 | CASSLAGENYGYTF | TGCGCCAGCAGCTTGGCAGGGGAAAACTATGGCTACACCTTC
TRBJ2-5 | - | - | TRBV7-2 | CASSQGRESETQYF | TGTGCCAGCAGCCAGGGGAGAGAGAGTGAGACCCAGTACTTC
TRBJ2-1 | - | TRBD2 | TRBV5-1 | CASSLAGDYNEQFF | TGCGCCAGCAGTTTAGCGGGGGACTACAATGAGCAGTTCTTC
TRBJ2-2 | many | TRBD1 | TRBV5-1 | CASSPGQGDTGELFF | TGCGCCAGCAGCCCAGGACAGGGTGACACCGGGGAGCTGTTTTTT
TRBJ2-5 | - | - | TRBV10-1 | CASSETQGPLGAQYF | TGCGCCAGCAGTGAGACCCAGGGTCCGTTGGGGGCCCAGTACTTC
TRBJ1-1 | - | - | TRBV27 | CASSTNRWGVTEAFF | TGTGCCAGCAGTACGAACAGGTGGGGGGTTACTGAAGCTTTCTTT
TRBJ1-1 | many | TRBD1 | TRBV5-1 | CASSQSVTGDTEAFF | TGCGCCAGCAGCCAAAGCGTGACAGGGGACACTGAAGCTTTCTTT
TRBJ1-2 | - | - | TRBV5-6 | CASSSRVNYGYTF | TGTGCCAGCAGCTCAAGGGTTAACTATGGCTACACCTTC
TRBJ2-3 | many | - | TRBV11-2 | CASRDRPWGTDTQYF | TGTGCCAGCAGAGACAGACCTTGGGGCACAGATACGCAGTATTTT
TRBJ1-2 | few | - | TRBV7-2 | CASSFSPAGYGYTF | TGTGCCAGCAGCTTCTCTCCGGCAGGCTATGGCTACACCTTC
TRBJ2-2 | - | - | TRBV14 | CASSQAGNTGELFF | TGTGCCAGCAGCCAAGCTGGAAACACCGGGGAGCTGTTTTTT
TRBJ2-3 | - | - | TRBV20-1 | CSARGAWDTQYF | TGCAGTGCTAGAGGGGCGTGGGATACGCAGTATTTT
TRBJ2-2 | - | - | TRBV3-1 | CASSQDGAQSTSTGELLF | TGTGCCAGCAGCCAAGATGGAGCACAGAGCACTTCCACCGGGGAGCTGCTTTTT
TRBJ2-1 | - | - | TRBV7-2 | CASSLDTGRAEQFF | TGTGCCAGCAGCTTAGATACAGGGAGGGCTGAGCAGTTCTTC
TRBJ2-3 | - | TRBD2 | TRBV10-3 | CAIKSGTSGASTDTQYF | TGTGCCATCAAGTCCGGGACTAGCGGGGCTAGCACAGATACGCAGTATTTT
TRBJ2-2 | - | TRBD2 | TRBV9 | CASSRLAGAIPNTGELFF | TGTGCCAGCTCTCGACTAGCGGGGGCCATTCCAAACACCGGGGAGCTGTTTTTT
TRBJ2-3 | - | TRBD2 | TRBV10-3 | CAIRTLGASGGSTDTQYF | TGTGCCATCAGGACTTTGGGGGCTAGCGGGGGGAGCACAGATACGCAGTATTTT
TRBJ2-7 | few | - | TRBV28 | CASTADPQESYEQYF | TGTGCCAGCACCGCCGACCCCCAGGAGTCCTACGAGCAGTACTTC
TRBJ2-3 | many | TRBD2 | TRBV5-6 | CASSKGLAGWDTQYF | TGTGCCAGCAGCAAGGGACTAGCGGGGTGGGATACGCAGTATTTT
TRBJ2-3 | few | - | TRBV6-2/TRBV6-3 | CASTPGGARGFTDTQYF | TGTGCCAGCACTCCGGGGGGCGCAAGGGGCTTCACAGATACGCAGTATTTT
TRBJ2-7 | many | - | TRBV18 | CASSPSQYEQYF | TGTGCCAGCTCACCTTCACAGTACGAGCAGTACTTC
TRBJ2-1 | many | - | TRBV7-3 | CAPAGEQFF | TGTGCCCCTGCGGGGGAGCAGTTCTTC
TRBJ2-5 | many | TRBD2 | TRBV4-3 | CASSQDTGGGETQYF | TGCGCCAGCAGCCAAGACACCGGGGGGGGAGAGACCCAGTACTTC
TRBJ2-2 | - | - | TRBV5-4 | CASSLASVPGELFF | TGTGCCAGCAGCTTGGCGAGCGTACCGGGGGAGCTGTTTTTT
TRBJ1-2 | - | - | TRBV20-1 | CSARYWERDGYTF | TGCAGTGCTAGGTACTGGGAGAGGGACGGCTACACCTTC
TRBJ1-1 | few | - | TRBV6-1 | CASSVVAAVMNTEAFF | TGTGCCAGCAGTGTCGTCGCTGCTGTCATGAACACTGAAGCTTTCTTT
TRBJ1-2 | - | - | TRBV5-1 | CASSSGLSFGYTF | TGCGCCAGCAGCTCGGGACTGTCGTTTGGCTACACCTTC
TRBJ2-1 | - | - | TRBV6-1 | CASSYLDGVTNEQFF | TGTGCCAGCAGTTACCTAGACGGGGTAACCAATGAGCAGTTCTTC
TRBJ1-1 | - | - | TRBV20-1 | CSASQRIRTEAFF | TGCAGTGCTAGTCAGCGGATTCGCACTGAAGCTTTCTTT
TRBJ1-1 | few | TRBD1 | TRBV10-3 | CAISGRGQLAFF | TGTGCCATCAGTGGCAGGGGGCAGCTAGCTTTCTTT
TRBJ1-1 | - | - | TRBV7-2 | CASSLRKSEAFF | TGTGCCAGCAGCCTCCGGAAATCTGAAGCTTTCTTT
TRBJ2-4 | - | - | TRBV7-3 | CASSLKGENIQYF | TGTGCCAGCAGCTTAAAAGGAGAAAACATTCAGTACTTC